The rows below give T cell receptor beta chains drawn from one sample of a study of shared clonotypes between healthy human individuals. TCRdb's table, derived via immunoSEQ multiplex PCR, lists solely in-frame clones and lacks some. The sample has approximately 1.9 million clones, approximately 92% seen once. Sequencing was done on a sample of naive CD8+ T cells from PBMCs. The receptor source for this set is a man between 18 and 29 years old in good health. Some clones in this sample may be carry-over from other donors' samples. Both conserved end residues are part of each CDR3. The order of the fields is V gene, D gene, clone size, J gene, CDR3 protein, CDR3 DNA. D genes are given only for firm matches. Clone size appears in some rows only: once, few, many, or a class for an expanded clone.

>TRBV10-3|TRBD1|NA|TRBJ1-2
CAISVRQGYYGYTF
TGTGCCATCAGCGTTAGACAGGGCTACTATGGCTACACCTTC
>TRBV29-1|NA|NA|TRBJ1-5
CSVRTERNQPQHF
TGCAGCGTTCGCACAGAGCGCAATCAGCCCCAGCATTTT
>TRBV7-2|NA|NA|TRBJ2-2
CASSLVWSPRRGGELFF
TGTGCCAGCAGCTTAGTTTGGTCGCCACGTCGCGGCGGGGAGCTGTTTTTT
>TRBV18|TRBD1|NA|TRBJ1-2
CASYEGDSNGYTF
TGTGCCAGCTACGAAGGGGACAGCAATGGCTACACCTTC
>TRBV7-8|NA|once|TRBJ1-2
CASSLGGGYTF
TGTGCCAGCAGCTTGGGGGGTGGCTACACCTTC
>TRBV19|TRBD1|NA|TRBJ2-2
CASSITGTGTGELFF
TGTGCCAGTAGTATCACCGGGACAGGGACCGGGGAGCTGTTTTTT
>TRBV9|NA|NA|TRBJ2-7
CASSAPPSTGFYEQYF
TGTGCCAGCAGCGCCCCCCCTTCAACGGGGTTTTACGAGCAGTACTTC
>TRBV2|TRBD2|NA|TRBJ2-1
CASSEGLADNEQFF
TGTGCCAGCAGTGAGGGACTAGCGGACAATGAGCAGTTCTTC
>TRBV11-2|NA|NA|TRBJ2-5
CASSRGPIQETQYF
TGTGCCAGCAGCCGAGGACCGATACAAGAGACCCAGTACTTC
>TRBV9|TRBD2|NA|TRBJ2-7
CASSVGRTLLAGYEQYF
TGTGCCAGCAGCGTCGGGAGGACTCTTCTCGCGGGTTACGAGCAGTACTTC
>TRBV27|TRBD1|NA|TRBJ1-2
CASSLRTGGIYGYTF
TGTGCCAGCAGTTTACGGACAGGGGGCATCTATGGCTACACCTTC
>TRBV7-9|NA|NA|TRBJ1-2
CASSSLHRENYGYTF
TGTGCCAGCAGCTCCCTGCACCGGGAAAACTATGGCTACACCTTC
>TRBV28|TRBD1|NA|TRBJ2-5
CASSSPGQGAETQYF
TGTGCCAGCAGTTCTCCGGGACAGGGGGCGGAGACCCAGTACTTC
>TRBV11-2|TRBD2|NA|TRBJ2-7
CASSSMGGTPWSYEQYF
TGTGCCAGCAGCTCTATGGGGGGGACTCCATGGTCCTACGAGCAGTACTTC
>TRBV7-9|NA|NA|TRBJ2-3
CASSLEVRRPDTQYF
TGTGCCAGCAGCTTAGAGGTCAGGCGTCCAGATACGCAGTATTTT
>TRBV9|NA|NA|TRBJ2-3
CASSAYLKADTQYF
TGTGCCAGCAGCGCGTACCTTAAGGCAGATACGCAGTATTTT
>TRBV11-3|NA|NA|TRBJ1-1
CASSSRGAGEAFF
TGTGCCAGCAGCTCTCGGGGGGCCGGTGAAGCTTTCTTT
>TRBV7-2|TRBD1|NA|TRBJ2-1
CASWDRESEQFF
TGTGCCAGCTGGGACAGGGAATCTGAGCAGTTCTTC
>TRBV11-2|NA|NA|TRBJ1-1
CASSLGGENTEAFF
TGTGCCAGCAGCTTAGGAGGGGAGAACACTGAAGCTTTCTTT
>TRBV20-1|NA|NA|TRBJ2-1
CSARPPHEQFF
TGCAGTGCTAGGCCCCCCCATGAGCAGTTCTTC
>TRBV6-7|TRBD1|NA|TRBJ2-2
CASSNDRGWPGELFF
TGTGCCAGCAGCAATGACAGGGGGTGGCCCGGGGAGCTGTTTTTT
>TRBV27|NA|NA|TRBJ2-1
CASSTDGYNEQFF
TGTGCCAGCAGTACGGACGGGTACAATGAGCAGTTCTTC
>TRBV29-1|NA|NA|TRBJ2-1
CSVDTGYNEQFF
TGCAGCGTTGATACCGGGTACAATGAGCAGTTCTTC
>TRBV5-6|NA|NA|TRBJ2-7
CASSSGLVHYEQYF
TGTGCCAGCAGCTCGGGACTTGTGCACTACGAGCAGTACTTC
>TRBV6-1|NA|NA|TRBJ1-5
CASSELGGSNQPQHF
TGTGCCAGCAGTGAATTAGGGGGTTCTAATCAGCCCCAGCATTTT
>TRBV18|TRBD2|NA|TRBJ2-3
CASSENYRSGRSDTQYF
TGTGCCAGCTCAGAGAACTATCGTAGCGGGAGGTCAGATACGCAGTATTTT
>TRBV9|NA|NA|TRBJ2-2
CASSVAGGDTGELFF
TGTGCCAGCAGCGTAGCTGGCGGGGACACCGGGGAGCTGTTTTTT
>TRBV28|NA|NA|TRBJ1-3
CASTFLYRGVSGNTIYF
TGTGCCAGCACTTTTTTATACCGCGGGGTTAGTGGAAACACCATATATTTT
>TRBV7-9|NA|NA|TRBJ2-2
CASSLIVGGMDTGELFF
TGTGCCAGCAGCTTAATCGTTGGCGGGATGGACACCGGGGAGCTGTTTTTT
>TRBV29-1|NA|NA|TRBJ2-7
CSAQQGSYTEQYF
TGCAGCGCCCAACAGGGTTCCTACACCGAGCAGTACTTC
>TRBV28|NA|NA|TRBJ2-7
CASSLSGGAYEQYF
TGTGCCAGCAGTTTAAGTGGAGGGGCCTACGAGCAGTACTTC
>TRBV28|TRBD2|NA|TRBJ2-7
CASSYSGRTYEQYF
TGTGCCAGCAGCTATAGCGGGAGGACCTACGAGCAGTACTTC
>TRBV21-1|NA|NA|TRBJ2-7
CASSKAGTTNLQLYEQYF
TGTGCCAGCAGCAAAGCCGGGACAACGAACCTCCAACTCTACGAGCAGTACTTC
>TRBV27|TRBD1|NA|TRBJ1-2
CASMGTVYYGYTF
TGTGCCAGCATGGGGACAGTTTACTATGGCTACACCTTC
>TRBV7-9|NA|NA|TRBJ2-1
CASSLDEGSNEQFF
TGTGCCAGCAGCTTAGACGAGGGGTCCAATGAGCAGTTCTTC
>TRBV2|TRBD2|NA|TRBJ2-4
CASSETRGLAGGRHIQYF
TGTGCCAGCAGTGAAACCCGGGGACTAGCGGGAGGCCGACACATTCAGTACTTC
>TRBV18|NA|NA|TRBJ1-5
CASSLEGARAQPQHF
TGTGCCAGCTCACTAGAAGGGGCCAGGGCCCAGCCCCAGCATTTT
>TRBV27|TRBD2|NA|TRBJ2-1
CASSSRLAGLGEQFF
TGTGCCAGCAGTTCCCGACTAGCGGGTCTCGGTGAGCAGTTCTTC
>TRBV13|NA|once|TRBJ2-1
CASSPGPNNEQFF
TGTGCCAGCAGCCCGGGACCCAACAATGAGCAGTTCTTC
>TRBV28|TRBD2|NA|TRBJ2-1
CASSLGLAGGRDNEQFF
TGTGCCAGCAGTTTAGGACTAGCGGGAGGGCGGGACAATGAGCAGTTCTTC
>TRBV6-5|NA|NA|TRBJ2-1
CASSYSGQSSYNEQFF
TGTGCCAGCAGTTACTCAGGACAGAGCTCCTACAATGAGCAGTTCTTC
>TRBV9|NA|NA|TRBJ1-5
CASSSGGGSTQPQHF
TGTGCCAGCAGCTCGGGCGGAGGGAGTACTCAGCCCCAGCATTTT
>TRBV11-2|TRBD2|NA|TRBJ2-1
CASSLGLAAEQFF
TGTGCCAGCAGCCTCGGACTAGCTGCGGAGCAGTTCTTC
>TRBV27|NA|once|TRBJ2-3
CASSLLRASSTDTQYF
TGTGCCAGCAGTTTATTGCGGGCCTCTAGCACAGATACGCAGTATTTT
>TRBV27|TRBD2|NA|TRBJ2-7
CASRRRGVSYEQYF
TGTGCCAGCCGACGACGGGGGGTCTCCTACGAGCAGTACTTC
>TRBV6-5|NA|NA|TRBJ2-3
CASRFAYTDTQYF
TGTGCCAGCAGGTTTGCGTACACAGATACGCAGTATTTT
>TRBV4-1|TRBD2|NA|TRBJ2-3
CASSQKGLAGVGDTQYF
TGCGCCAGCAGCCAAAAGGGACTAGCGGGAGTAGGAGATACGCAGTATTTT
>TRBV6-1|TRBD1|NA|TRBJ2-5
CASRDRDRSVETQYF
TGTGCCAGCAGGGACCGGGACAGGTCAGTCGAGACCCAGTACTTC
>TRBV30|NA|NA|TRBJ2-7
CAWGQTSYEQYF
TGTGCCTGGGGACAAACCTCCTACGAGCAGTACTTC
>TRBV7-9|NA|NA|TRBJ2-1
CASSLAQGNHNEQFF
TGTGCCAGCAGCTTAGCCCAGGGGAACCACAATGAGCAGTTCTTC
>TRBV9|NA|NA|TRBJ2-6
CASSVRGLGPVGANVLTF
TGTGCCAGCAGCGTACGGGGTCTGGGGCCTGTCGGGGCCAACGTCCTGACTTTC
>TRBV4-1|TRBD1|NA|TRBJ2-3
CASGVTGRTDTQYF
TGCGCCAGCGGGGTGACAGGGCGAACAGATACGCAGTATTTT
>TRBV28|TRBD1|NA|TRBJ1-2
CASSLGTGTLYGYTF
TGTGCCAGCAGTCTGGGGACAGGGACTCTCTATGGCTACACCTTC
>TRBV10-1|TRBD2|NA|TRBJ2-1
CASTPPPGLAGVGEQFF
TGCGCCAGCACCCCACCACCGGGACTAGCGGGAGTGGGTGAGCAGTTCTTC
>TRBV19|TRBD1|once|TRBJ2-2
CASSIAPRGLPGELFF
TGTGCCAGTAGTATAGCCCCCAGGGGGCTCCCCGGGGAGCTGTTTTTT
>TRBV19|NA|NA|TRBJ1-2
CTSSIFGESAYGYTF
TGTACCAGTAGTATTTTCGGGGAGTCGGCCTATGGCTACACCTTC
>TRBV19|NA|NA|TRBJ1-1
CAIRREWNTEAFF
TGTGCGATTCGTAGGGAATGGAACACTGAAGCTTTCTTT